This TCR beta chain was captured by sequencing in a study of long-term antiretroviral therapy in people with HIV. Study-wide results and caveats: HIV repertoires spanned narrower CDR3 length ranges than controls. Diversity increased after ART yet remained lower than in transplant donor controls. Clones that had undergone expansion before ART prevailed in the repertoire throughout all time points.

An immunoSEQ assay, version v3.0, was performed at survey level. Measured with immunoSEQ multiplex PCR; TCRdb has only the in-frame clones, and not every one. Here the sample spans 33,000 or so clones, roughly 97% being singletons. HIV-positive participants were all treated in the United States. This CDR3 is 13 amino acids long. V shed 4 bases and J shed 4 bases, with 11 bases lying between them. Germline CDR1 SGDLS, CDR2 YYNGEE. This clone came up once. Its antigen is unknown. The sample here was unsorted PBMCs, taken 7.6 years after starting antiretroviral therapy. The origin of this receptor is a man aged 25 to 40 with HIV. The chain uses TRBV9 and TRBJ1-2; the D gene is possibly TRBD1 (5 bases). The CDR3 sequence: CASSPEGFYGYTF. As DNA, the CDR3 is TGTGCCAGCAGCCCAGAGGGGTTCTATGGCTACACCTTC.